The entry that follows covers one T cell receptor beta chain sequence. What it binds is unknown. Germline V gene lookup returns CDR1 LNHDA and CDR2 SQIVND (reference sequence). The ends were cut back, 3 bases at V and 0 bases at J, with 12 bases in the middle. The CDR3 sequence is 16 residues long. Generated by immunoSEQ multiplex PCR, the TCRdb table keeps only in-frame clones and is missing some. This table has 55,000 to 75,000 clones, about 91% appearing once. This specimen belongs to a study of cytomegalovirus exposure and HLA in healthy donors. The study's findings and limits: Published work reported that the classifier diagnosed cytomegalovirus status with high specificity and sensitivity. The study recorded about 150 TCR beta chains that were cytomegalovirus-associated.

The receptor was isolated from a young man in good health and CMV-seronegative. This chain uses TRBV19 with TRBJ1-5; D remains unclear. Sequencing was done on a sample of PBMCs. The CDR3 sequence is CASSMFQVLSNQPQHF. DNA for the CDR3: TGTGCCAGTAGTATGTTCCAGGTTCTTAGCAATCAGCCCCAGCATTTT.